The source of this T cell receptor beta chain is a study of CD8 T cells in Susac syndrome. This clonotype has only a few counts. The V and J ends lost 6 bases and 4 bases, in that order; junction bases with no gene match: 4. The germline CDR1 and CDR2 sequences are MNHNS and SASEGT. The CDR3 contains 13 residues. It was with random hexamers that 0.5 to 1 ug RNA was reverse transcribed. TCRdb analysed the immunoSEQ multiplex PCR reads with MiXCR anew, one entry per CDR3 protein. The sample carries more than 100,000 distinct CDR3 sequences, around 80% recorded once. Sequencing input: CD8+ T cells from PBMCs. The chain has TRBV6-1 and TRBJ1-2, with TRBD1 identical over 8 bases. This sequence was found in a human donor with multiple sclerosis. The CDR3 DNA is TGTGCCAGCAGCGGGGACAGGATCTATGGCTACACCTTC. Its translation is CASSGDRIYGYTF.